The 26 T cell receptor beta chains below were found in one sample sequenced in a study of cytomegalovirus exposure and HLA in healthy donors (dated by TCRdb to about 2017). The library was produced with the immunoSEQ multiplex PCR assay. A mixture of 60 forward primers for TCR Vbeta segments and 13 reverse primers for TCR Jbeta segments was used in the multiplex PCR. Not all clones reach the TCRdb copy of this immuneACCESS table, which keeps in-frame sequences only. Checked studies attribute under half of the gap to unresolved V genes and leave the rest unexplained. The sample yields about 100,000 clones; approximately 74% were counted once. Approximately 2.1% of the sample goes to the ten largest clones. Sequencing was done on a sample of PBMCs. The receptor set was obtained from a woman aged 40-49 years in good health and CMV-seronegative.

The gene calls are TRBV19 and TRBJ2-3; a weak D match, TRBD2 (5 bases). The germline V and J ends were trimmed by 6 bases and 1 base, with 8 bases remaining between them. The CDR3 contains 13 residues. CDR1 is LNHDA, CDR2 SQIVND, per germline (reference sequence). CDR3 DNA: TGTGCCAGTAGGGAGAGGGGCACAGATACGCAGTATTTT. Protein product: CASRERGTDTQYF.

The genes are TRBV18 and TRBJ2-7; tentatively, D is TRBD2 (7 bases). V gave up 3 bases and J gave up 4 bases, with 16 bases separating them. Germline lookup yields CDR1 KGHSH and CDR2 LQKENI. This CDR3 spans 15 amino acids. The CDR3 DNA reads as TGTGCCAGCTCACCTCCGCCGGGGGGCTCATACGAGCAGTACTTC. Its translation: CASSPPPGGSYEQYF.

The CDR3 loop is CASRRDRGNTGELFF. CDR3 nucleotides: TGTGCCAGTCGACGGGACAGGGGTAACACCGGGGAGCTGTTTTTT. V usage is TRBV4-2 and J usage is TRBJ2-2; 10 nucleotides agree with TRBD1. Germline V gene sequence: CDR1 LGHNA, CDR2 YNFKEQ. The CDR3 length is 15 residues. J gave up 2 bases and V 9 bases, and 6 bases lay outside the gene matches.

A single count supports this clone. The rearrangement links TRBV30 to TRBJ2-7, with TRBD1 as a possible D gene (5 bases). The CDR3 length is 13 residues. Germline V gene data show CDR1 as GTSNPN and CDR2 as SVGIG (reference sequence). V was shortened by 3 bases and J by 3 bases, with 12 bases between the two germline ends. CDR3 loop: CAWRPTGYYEQYF. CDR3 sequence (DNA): TGTGCCTGGAGACCTACAGGCTACTACGAGCAGTACTTC.

The CDR3 nucleotides read TGTGCCAGTAGTATCTACTACCGGGAGCACATTCAGTACTTC. It specifies CASSIYYREHIQYF. This chain connects TRBV19 to TRBJ2-4; TRBD2 might be the D (6 bases). CDR3 length: 14 amino acids. Germline assignment: CDR1 LNHDA and CDR2 SQIVND (reference sequence). Trimming cost V 3 bases and J 8 bases, with 14 bases left between them. The complete variable domain, with remaining parts taken from reference TRBV19 and TRBJ2-4, reads DGGITQSPKYLFRKEGQNVTLSCEQNLNHDAMYWYRQDPGQGLRLIYYSQIVNDFQKGDIAEGYSVSREKKESFPLTVTSAQKNPTAFYLCASSIYYREHIQYFGAGTRLSVL.

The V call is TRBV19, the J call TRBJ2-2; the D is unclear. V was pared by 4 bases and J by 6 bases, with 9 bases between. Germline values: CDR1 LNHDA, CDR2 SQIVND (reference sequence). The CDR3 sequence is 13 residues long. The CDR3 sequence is CASSNQVSGELFF. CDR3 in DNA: TGTGCCAGTAGTAATCAGGTGTCCGGGGAGCTGTTTTTT.

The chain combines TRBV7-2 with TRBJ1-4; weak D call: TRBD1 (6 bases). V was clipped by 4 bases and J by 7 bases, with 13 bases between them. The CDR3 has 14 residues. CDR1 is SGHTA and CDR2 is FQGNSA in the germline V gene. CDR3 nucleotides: TGTGCCAGCAGCTACAACAGGGTTACTGAAAAACTGTTTTTT. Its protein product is CASSYNRVTEKLFF.

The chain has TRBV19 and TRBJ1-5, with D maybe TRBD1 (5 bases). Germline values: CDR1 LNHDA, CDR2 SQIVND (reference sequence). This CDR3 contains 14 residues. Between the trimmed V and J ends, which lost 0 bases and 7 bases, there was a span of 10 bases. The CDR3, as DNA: TGTGCCAGTAGTATAGAGGGGGGGATCCAGCCCCAGCATTTT. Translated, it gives CASSIEGGIQPQHF.

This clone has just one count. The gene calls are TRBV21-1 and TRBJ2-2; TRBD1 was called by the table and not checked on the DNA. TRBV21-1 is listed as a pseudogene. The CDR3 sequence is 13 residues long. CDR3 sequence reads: CASLDRGPGELFF. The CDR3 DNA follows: TGTGCCTCACTAGACAGGGGACCCGGGGAGCTGTTTTTT.

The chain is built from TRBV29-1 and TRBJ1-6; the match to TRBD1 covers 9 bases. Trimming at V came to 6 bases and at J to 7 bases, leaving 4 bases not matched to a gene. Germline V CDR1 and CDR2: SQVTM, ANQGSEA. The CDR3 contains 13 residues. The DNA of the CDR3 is TGCAGCGTCAGGACAGGGGAAAATTCACCCCTCCACTTT. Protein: CSVRTGENSPLHF.

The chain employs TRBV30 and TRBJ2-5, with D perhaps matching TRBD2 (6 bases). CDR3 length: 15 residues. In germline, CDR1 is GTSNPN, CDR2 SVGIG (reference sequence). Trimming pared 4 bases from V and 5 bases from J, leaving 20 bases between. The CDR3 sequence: CAWTPGLGGMETQYF. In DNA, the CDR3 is TGTGCCTGGACCCCGGGGCTCGGGGGTATGGAGACCCAGTACTTC.

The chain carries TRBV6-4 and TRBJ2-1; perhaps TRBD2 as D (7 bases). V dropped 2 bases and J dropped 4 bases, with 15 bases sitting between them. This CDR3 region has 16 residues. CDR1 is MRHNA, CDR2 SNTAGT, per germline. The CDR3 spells CASSDVAGARYNEQFF. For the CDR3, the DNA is TGTGCCAGCAGTGACGTCGCGGGGGCTAGGTACAATGAGCAGTTCTTC.

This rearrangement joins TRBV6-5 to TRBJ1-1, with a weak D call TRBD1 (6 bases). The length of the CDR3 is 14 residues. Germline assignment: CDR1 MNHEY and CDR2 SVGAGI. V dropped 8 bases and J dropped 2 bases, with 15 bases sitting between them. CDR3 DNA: TGTGCCAGCCAACAGGGATCTGGTAACACTGAAGCTTTCTTT. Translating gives CASQQGSGNTEAFF.

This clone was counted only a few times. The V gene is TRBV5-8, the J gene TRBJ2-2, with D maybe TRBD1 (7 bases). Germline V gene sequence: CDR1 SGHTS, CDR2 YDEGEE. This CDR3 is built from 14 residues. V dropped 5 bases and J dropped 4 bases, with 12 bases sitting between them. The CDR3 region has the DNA TGTGCCAGCAGGGAGGGACAGATCACCGGGGAGCTGTTTTTT. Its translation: CASREGQITGELFF.

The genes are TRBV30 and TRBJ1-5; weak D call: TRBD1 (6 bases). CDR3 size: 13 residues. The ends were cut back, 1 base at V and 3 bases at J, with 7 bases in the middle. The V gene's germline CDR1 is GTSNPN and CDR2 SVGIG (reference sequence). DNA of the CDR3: TGTGCCTGGAGTGGGGGGCTCAATCAGCCCCAGCATTTT. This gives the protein CAWSGGLNQPQHF.

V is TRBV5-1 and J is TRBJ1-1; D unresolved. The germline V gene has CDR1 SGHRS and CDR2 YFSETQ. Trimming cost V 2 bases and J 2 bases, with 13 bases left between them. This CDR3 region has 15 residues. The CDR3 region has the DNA TGCGCCAGCAGCTTTACCGGGTCCAAAAACACTGAAGCTTTCTTT. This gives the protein CASSFTGSKNTEAFF.

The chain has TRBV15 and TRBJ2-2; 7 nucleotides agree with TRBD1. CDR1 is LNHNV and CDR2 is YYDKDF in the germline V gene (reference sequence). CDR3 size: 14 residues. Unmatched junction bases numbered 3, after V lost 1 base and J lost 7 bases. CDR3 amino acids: CATSRATGVGELFF. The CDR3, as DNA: TGTGCCACCAGCAGAGCCACAGGGGTCGGGGAGCTGTTTTTT.

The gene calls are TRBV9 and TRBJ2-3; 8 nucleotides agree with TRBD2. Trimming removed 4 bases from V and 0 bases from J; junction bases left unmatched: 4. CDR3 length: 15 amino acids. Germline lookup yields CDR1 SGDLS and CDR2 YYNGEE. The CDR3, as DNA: TGTGCCAGCAGCCTACGCGGGGGGAGCACAGATACGCAGTATTTT. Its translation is CASSLRGGSTDTQYF.

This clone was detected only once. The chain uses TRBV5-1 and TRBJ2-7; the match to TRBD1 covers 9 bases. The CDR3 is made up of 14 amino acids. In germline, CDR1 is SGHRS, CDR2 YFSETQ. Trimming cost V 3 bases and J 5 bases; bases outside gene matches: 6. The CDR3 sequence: CASSWGQGGHEQYF. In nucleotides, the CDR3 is TGCGCCAGCAGCTGGGGACAGGGCGGCCACGAGCAGTACTTC.

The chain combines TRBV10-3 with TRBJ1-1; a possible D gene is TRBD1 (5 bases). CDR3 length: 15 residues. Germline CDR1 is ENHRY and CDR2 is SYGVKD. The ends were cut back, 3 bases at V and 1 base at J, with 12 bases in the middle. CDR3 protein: CAISDRAFSNTEAFF. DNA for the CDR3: TGTGCCATCAGTGACAGGGCCTTTTCGAACACTGAAGCTTTCTTT.

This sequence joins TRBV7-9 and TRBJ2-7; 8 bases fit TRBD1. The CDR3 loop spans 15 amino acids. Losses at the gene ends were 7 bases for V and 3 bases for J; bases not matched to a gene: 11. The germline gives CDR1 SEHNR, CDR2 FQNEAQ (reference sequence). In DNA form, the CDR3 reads TGTGCCAGCACCCGCCCTGGACAGGGTAACTACGAGCAGTACTTC. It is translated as CASTRPGQGNYEQYF.

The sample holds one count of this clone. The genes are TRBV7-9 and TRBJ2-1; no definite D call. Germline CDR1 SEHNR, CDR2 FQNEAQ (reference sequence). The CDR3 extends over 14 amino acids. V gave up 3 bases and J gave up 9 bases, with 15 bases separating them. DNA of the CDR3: TGTGCCAGCAGCTTTACAACAAAGGAGAGTGAGCAGTTCTTC. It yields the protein CASSFTTKESEQFF.

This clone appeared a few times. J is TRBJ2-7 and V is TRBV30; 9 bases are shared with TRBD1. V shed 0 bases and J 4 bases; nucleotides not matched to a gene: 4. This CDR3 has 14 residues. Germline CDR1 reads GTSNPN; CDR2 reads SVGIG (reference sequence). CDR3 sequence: CAWSVTGGGYEQYF. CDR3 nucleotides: TGTGCCTGGAGTGTCACAGGGGGCGGTTACGAGCAGTACTTC.

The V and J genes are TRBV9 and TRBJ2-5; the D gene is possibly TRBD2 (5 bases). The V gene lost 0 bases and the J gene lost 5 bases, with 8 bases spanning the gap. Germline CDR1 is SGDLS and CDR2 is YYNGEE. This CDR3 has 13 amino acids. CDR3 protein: CASSVDGVETQYF. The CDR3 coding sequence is TGTGCCAGCAGCGTAGACGGGGTGGAGACCCAGTACTTC.

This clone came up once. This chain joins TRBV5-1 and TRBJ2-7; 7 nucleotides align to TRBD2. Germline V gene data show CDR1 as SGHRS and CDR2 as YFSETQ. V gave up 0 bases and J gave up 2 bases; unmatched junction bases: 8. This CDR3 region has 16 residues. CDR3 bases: TGCGCCAGCAGCTTGGAATCCGCGGGAGACCCCTACGAGCAGTACTTC. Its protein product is CASSLESAGDPYEQYF.

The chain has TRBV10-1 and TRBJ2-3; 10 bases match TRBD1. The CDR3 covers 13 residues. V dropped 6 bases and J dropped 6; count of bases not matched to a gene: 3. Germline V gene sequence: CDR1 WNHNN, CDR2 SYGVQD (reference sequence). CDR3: CASRGGQGDTQYF. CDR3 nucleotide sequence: TGCGCCAGCAGGGGGGGACAGGGGGATACGCAGTATTTT.